The clone carrying this T cell receptor beta chain was counted a few times. The data were taken from a study of beta chain features in type 1 diabetes. The V and J ends lost 6 bases and 8 bases, in that order; junction bases with no gene match: 3. The CDR3 consists of 12 residues. The germline V gene encodes CDR1 KGHSH and CDR2 LQKENI. The isolated RNA, all of it, was reverse transcribed, so expressed TCRB transcripts were what got sequenced. Here immunoSEQ multiplex PCR was the method, and the copy in TCRdb shows in-frame clones only, minus some. The sample shows about 140,000 clones, 6.9% of them seen only once.

The clonotype comes from a woman in her thirties in good health. The rearrangement joins TRBV18 to TRBJ2-1; 8 positions agree with TRBD2. Sequences were obtained from central memory CD4+ T cells from blood. CDR3 protein: CASSLAGYEQFF. In DNA form, the CDR3 reads TGTGCCAGCTCGTTAGCGGGATATGAGCAGTTCTTC.